A single sample gave rise to the 15 T cell receptor beta chains below, sequenced in a study of CD4 and CD8 cells across lung adenocarcinoma regions. TCRdb called the PCR reads again in MiXCR, with one record for every CDR3 protein. The sample lists 5,000 to 7,000 distinct CDR3 sequences, about half seen once, with under 35% in the top ten. The sample comprised CD4+ T cells from the center of a lung tumor. These receptors were collected from a female donor with lung adenocarcinoma. The CD4 and CD8 labels of this study may be unreliable.

This chain uses TRBV9 with TRBJ2-1, with D perhaps matching TRBD1 or TRBD2 (5 bases each). The germline V gene encodes CDR1 SGDLS and CDR2 YYNGEE. Trimming shortened V by 4 bases and J by 0 bases, and 14 bases separated the two germline ends. This CDR3 region has 16 residues. The CDR3 spells CASSPRGGSSYNEQFF. The CDR3 DNA reads as TGTGCCAGCAGCCCACGTGGGGGTAGCTCCTACAATGAGCAGTTCTTC.

This clonotype is hyperexpanded in the sample. This chain uses TRBV10-1 with TRBJ2-3; a weak D match, TRBD2 (5 bases). The germline CDR1 and CDR2 sequences are WNHNN and SYGVQD (reference sequence). The CDR3 runs to 13 residues. The germline V and J ends were trimmed by 10 bases and 3 bases, with 14 bases remaining between them. The DNA for the CDR3 is TGCGCCACCGAACTAGAAGGTACAGATACGCAGTATTTT. This gives the protein CATELEGTDTQYF.

The chain recombines TRBV6-1 with TRBJ2-1; D perhaps matches TRBD1 (6 bases). Trimming took off 6 bases at V and 13 bases at J, with 19 bases between the two ends. Looked up from germline, CDR1 is MNHNS and CDR2 is SASEGT. The CDR3 covers 13 residues. The CDR3 is CASSPTGQETQFF. In DNA form, the CDR3 reads TGTGCCAGCAGCCCGACAGGACAAGAGACCCAGTTCTTC.

Regarding this clonotype: One end of the junction fails to match germline, which may point to a read error. This chain joins TRBV6-1 and TRBJ2-5; a weak D match, TRBD2 (7 bases). Germline V gene lookup returns CDR1 MNHNS and CDR2 SASEGT. This CDR3 has 15 residues. CDR3 loop: CGSREGGRGQETQYF. The CDR3 DNA is TGTGGCAGCAGGGAGGGGGGCAGGGGCCAAGAGACGCAGTATTTC.

By share, this clonotype ranks as hyperexpanded. The chain employs TRBV25-1 and TRBJ2-1; D unresolved. The DNA end is a closer match to TRBJ2-7, so the J assignment may be wrong. Germline assignment: CDR1 MGHDK and CDR2 SYGVNS. CDR3 length: 12 residues. This chain's CDR3 is CASSDSGDEQYF. The CDR3, as DNA: TGTGCCAGCAGTGACAGTGGAGACGAGCAGTACTTC.

Sample share makes this clonotype medium-sized. This chain uses TRBV6-5 with TRBJ2-2; no firm D call. CDR1 and CDR2 (germline): MNHEY, SVGAGI. The CDR3 totals 14 residues. Between the trimmed V and J ends, which lost 2 bases and 6 bases, there was a span of 10 bases. Written as DNA, the CDR3 is TGTGCCAGCAGTTACGGTCTAGTCGCCGGGGAGCTGTTTTTT. Residues: CASSYGLVAGELFF.

In regard to this clonotype: Compared with germline, one end of the junction differs, possibly owing to a read error. The chain carries TRBV6-5 and TRBJ2-3; 8 nucleotides align to TRBD2. The CDR3 is 12 amino acids. Germline loops: CDR1 MNHEY, CDR2 SVGAGI. Here the CDR3 DNA reads TGTGCCAGCAGTTACCCCACAGCGGGGGAGTATTTC. Residues: CASSYPTAGEYF.

Worth noting for this clonotype: Relative to the germline gene, one junction end is altered; a read error may explain this. The chain has TRBV6-1 and TRBJ2-1, with D unclear. Germline CDR1 MNHNS, CDR2 SASEGT. The CDR3 is 11 amino acids. Written as DNA, the CDR3 is TGTGCCAGCACCGGAACCAATGCGCAGTATTTC. Protein: CASTGTNAQYF.

Sample share makes this clonotype large. The chain combines TRBV7-2 with TRBJ2-1; D is undetermined. V was shortened by 5 bases and J by 2 bases, with 13 bases between the two germline ends. The CDR3 spans 15 residues. Looked up from germline, CDR1 is SGHTA and CDR2 is FQGNSA. The CDR3 bases are TGTGCCAGCAGCCCTTTGTATGGGGCCTACAATGAGCAGTTCTTC. Encoded protein: CASSPLYGAYNEQFF.

The J gene is TRBJ2-1, the V gene TRBV5-1, with TRBD2 identical over 11 bases. Germline trimming cut 3 bases from V and 5 bases from J; bases unmatched to any gene: 10. Germline values: CDR1 SGHRS, CDR2 YFSETQ. CDR3 length equals 17 residues. CDR3 protein: CASSSLAGGDNHNEQFF. In DNA, the CDR3 is TGCGCCAGCAGCTCATTAGCGGGAGGGGATAATCACAATGAGCAGTTCTTC.

This clonotype was detected only a few times. V usage is TRBV6-1 and J usage is TRBJ2-1; D is perhaps TRBD1 (5 bases). The last part of the DNA fits TRBJ2-7 better; the J call may be wrong. The V gene's germline CDR1 is MNHNS and CDR2 SASEGT. CDR3 length: 15 residues. The CDR3 DNA reads as TGTGCCAGCAGTGACCTCGGACATTCCTCCTACGAGCAGTACTTC. This sequence encodes CASSDLGHSSYEQYF.

CDR3 protein: CASSFHGRGETQYF. The CDR3 coding sequence is TGTGCCAGCAGCTTCCACGGGAGGGGGGAGACCCAGTACTTC. The chain uses TRBV7-2 and TRBJ2-5, with 8 bases that match TRBD2. CDR1 is SGHTA and CDR2 is FQGNSA in the germline V gene. V was pared by 3 bases and J by 5 bases, with 5 bases of the junction left unmatched. The CDR3 is made up of 14 amino acids.

The chain employs TRBV6-1 and TRBJ1-3; D is undetermined. V lost 6 bases to trimming and J lost 0 bases, with 15 bases between them. This CDR3 has 16 residues. CDR1 is MNHNS, CDR2 SASEGT, per germline. The CDR3 loop is CASSRSSPSSGNTIYF. CDR3 DNA: TGTGCCAGCAGCCGTAGTTCACCTAGCTCTGGAAACACCATATATTTT.

The chain has TRBV6-1 and TRBJ2-1; possibly TRBD1 for D (5 bases). The DNA end is a closer match to TRBJ2-5, so the J assignment may be wrong. This CDR3 is built from 14 residues. Germline V gene sequence: CDR1 MNHNS, CDR2 SASEGT. The CDR3 here is CASSSRQSLETQYF. As DNA, the CDR3 is TGTGCCAGCAGTAGCCGACAGTCACTTGAGACCCAGTACTTC.

This chain joins TRBV9 and TRBJ2-1; 10 positions agree with TRBD2. The CDR3 has 20 residues. V lost 1 base, J lost 7 bases, and 20 bases stayed unmatched. Germline V gene lookup returns CDR1 SGDLS and CDR2 YYNGEE. This chain's CDR3 is CASSVRQQSSGSGVGNEQFF. In nucleotides, the CDR3 is TGTGCCAGCAGCGTAAGGCAACAATCTAGCGGGAGTGGGGTCGGGAATGAGCAGTTCTTC.